Following are 23 T cell receptor beta chains from one sample sequenced in a study of regulatory T cells in long-lasting Graves disease. Arm-PCR of CDR3 regions with iRepertoire HTBI primers generated TCR beta libraries. Each CDR3 protein is one row after TCRdb ran MiXCR on the multiplex PCR reads. The sample has 450,000 to 650,000 distinct CDR3 sequences, 15% to 20% seen once; the top ten hold approximately 25%. Described time point: newly diagnosed GD, antithyroid drugs for less than 3 months. The TCR library was prepared using RNA isolated from PBMCs. A further study also used this sample, focusing on T cells in Graves' hyperthyroidism and ophthalmopathy.

Specimen: peripheral blood mononuclear cells (PBMCs), collected at new diagnosis, from a patient treated with antithyroid drugs. These receptors were taken from a woman aged 35 to 60 with Graves disease.

The chain recombines TRBV28 with TRBJ2-3, with 9 bases fitting TRBD2. After removal of 4 bases from V and 4 bases from J, the junction contained 12 bases not matched to a gene. Germline V gene data show CDR1 as MDHEN and CDR2 as SYDVKM. This CDR3 comprises 17 residues. CDR3 nucleotides: TGTGCCAGCAGTTCCCCAATCCTAGCGGGGCAGCCAGATACGCAGTATTTT. This codes for CASSSPILAGQPDTQYF.

This clonotype was observed many times. CDR3 DNA: TGTGCCAGCAGTGAACGACTAGCGGGTAAAGAGACCCAGTACTTC. As protein: CASSERLAGKETQYF. J is TRBJ2-5 and V is TRBV2, with 10 bases lining up with TRBD2. The CDR3 totals 15 residues. In germline, CDR1 is SNHLY, CDR2 FYNNEI. With 2 bases clipped from V and 3 bases from J, the junction kept 3 bases outside the gene matches.

Many counts were recorded for this clonotype. This chain uses TRBV5-1 with TRBJ2-5; 9 bases match TRBD1. V lost 3 bases, J lost 6 bases, and 15 bases stayed unmatched. Germline CDR1 SGHRS, CDR2 YFSETQ. The CDR3 length is 17 residues. The CDR3 protein is CASSYSSGQGREKTQYF. The CDR3 DNA follows: TGCGCCAGCAGCTACTCTTCGGGACAGGGTAGAGAGAAGACCCAGTACTTC.

This clonotype was seen a handful of times. The chain uses TRBV4-1 and TRBJ1-4; 9 positions match TRBD1. The CDR3 totals 18 residues. Germline CDR1 is MGHRA and CDR2 is YSYEKL. J lost 4 bases, V lost 0 bases, and 9 bases had no gene match. The CDR3 DNA sequence: TGCGCCAGCAGCCAAGAGGACTCCGGGACAGGGAGTAATGAAAAACTGTTTTTT. It encodes CASSQEDSGTGSNEKLFF.

Regarding this clonotype: A read error is possible here, since a much larger clone lies one base away. The chain couples TRBV13 to TRBJ2-7, with 12 bases matching TRBD1. Germline CDR1 and CDR2: PRHDT and FYEKMQ (reference sequence). The CDR3 runs to 15 residues. The CDR3 sequence is CASSLEGTGGGEQHF. The CDR3 DNA reads as TGTGCCAGCAGCTTAGAGGGGACAGGGGGCGGCGAGCAGCACTTC.

This clonotype was recorded at least ten times. V gene TRBV20-1 combines with J gene TRBJ2-5; 12 nucleotides line up with TRBD2. This CDR3 has 16 amino acids. From germline, CDR1 is DFQATT and CDR2 SNEGSKA (reference sequence). V gave up 7 bases and J gave up 4 bases; unmatched junction bases: 13. For the CDR3, the DNA is TGCAGTGGGAAGACTAGCGGGGGCCCCGGTCTAGAGACCCAGTACTTC. Translated: CSGKTSGGPGLETQYF.

This clonotype was counted between two and nine times. V and J are TRBV30 and TRBJ2-2, with D unclear. CDR1 and CDR2 (germline): GTSNPN, SVGIG (reference sequence). This CDR3 is built from 12 residues. Trimming took 2 bases from V and 7 from J, leaving 8 bases between them. The CDR3 DNA sequence: TGTGCCTGGAGTTTGGGTGGCGGGGAGCTGTTTTTT. As protein: CAWSLGGGELFF.

This clonotype was counted between two and nine times. This rearrangement joins TRBV6-9 to TRBJ2-1; D is unclear. Trimming stripped 4 bases from V and 5 bases from J, with 6 bases between. The CDR3 extends over 12 amino acids. Germline V gives CDR1 MNHGY, CDR2 SVAAGI. The CDR3 bases are TGTGCCAGCAGTTCCCGGGACAATGAGCAGTTCTTC. Translating it yields CASSSRDNEQFF.

As concerns this clonotype: A read error may explain this, as a much larger clone is one base away. The rearrangement links TRBV5-1 to TRBJ2-1, with D perhaps TRBD2 (6 bases). Trimming stripped 4 bases from V and 8 bases from J, with 16 bases between. CDR3 length: 14 amino acids. The germline gives CDR1 SGHRS, CDR2 YFSETQ. The CDR3 region is CASSGMEGPDEQFF. The CDR3 bases are TGCGCCAGCAGCGGGATGGAGGGGCCCGATGAGCAGTTCTTC.

This clonotype was recorded many times. The genes are TRBV3-1 and TRBJ1-5, with D unresolved. The V end lost 5 bases, the J end lost 3 bases, and 5 bases lay between the germline ends. This CDR3 comprises 12 residues. Germline lookup yields CDR1 LGHDT and CDR2 YNNKEL (reference sequence). The CDR3 protein is CASSSINQPQHF. As DNA, the CDR3 is TGTGCCAGCAGCTCAATCAATCAGCCCCAGCATTTT.

Points on this clonotype: A much larger clone differs by one base, so this may be a read error. This chain joins TRBV19 and TRBJ1-2, with 8 bases lining up with TRBD1. V lost 4 bases and J lost 6; bases outside the gene matches: 16. The CDR3 has 17 residues. CDR1 is LNHDA, CDR2 SQIVND, per germline (reference sequence). The CDR3 protein is CASSTPSDRGGHHGYTF. CDR3 in DNA: TGTGCCAGTAGTACCCCCTCCGACAGGGGAGGTCACCATGGCTACACCTTC.

This clonotype was detected many times. The J gene is TRBJ1-2, the V gene TRBV28; 7 nucleotides align to TRBD1. Germline V CDR1 and CDR2: MDHEN, SYDVKM. The V segment lost 7 bases and the J segment 4 bases; nucleotides outside the gene matches: 9. The CDR3 loop spans 14 amino acids. CDR3: CASIRGGESYGYTF. The CDR3 nucleotides are TGTGCCAGCATCAGAGGGGGCGAGAGCTATGGCTACACCTTC.

There are a few counts of this clonotype. The chain carries TRBV19 and TRBJ1-2; TRBD1 aligns across 7 bases. Germline loops: CDR1 LNHDA, CDR2 SQIVND (reference sequence). The V and J ends lost 6 bases and 8 bases, in that order; junction bases with no gene match: 15. The CDR3 length is 15 residues. The CDR3 nucleotides are TGTGCCAGTAGCTCTGGGTCGGACAGGAGTGGCGGCTACACCTTC. Translated, it gives CASSSGSDRSGGYTF.

This clonotype was picked up many times. The chain employs TRBV18 and TRBJ1-2; the match to TRBD1 covers 7 bases. Trimming cost V 2 bases and J 5 bases; bases outside gene matches: 8. From germline, CDR1 is KGHSH and CDR2 LQKENI. The CDR3 extends over 15 amino acids. The DNA for the CDR3 is TGTGCCAGCTCACCAATAGACAGGGCGAGATATGGCTACACCTTC. Amino acid sequence: CASSPIDRARYGYTF. The complete variable domain, with remaining parts taken from reference TRBV18 and TRBJ1-2, reads NAGVMQNPRHLVRRRGQEARLRCSPMKGHSHVYWYRQLPEEGLKFMVYLQKENIIDESGMPKERFSAEFPKEGPSILRIQQVVRGDSAAYFCASSPIDRARYGYTFGSGTRLTVV.

The V gene is TRBV7-9, the J gene TRBJ2-3; D is undetermined. The CDR3 sequence is 15 residues long. Germline V lookup: CDR1 SEHNR, CDR2 FQNEAQ (reference sequence). Trimming removed 5 bases at V and 4 bases at J, with 16 bases between. CDR3 loop: CASSPQELQADTQYF. Written as DNA, the CDR3 is TGTGCCAGCAGCCCCCAGGAACTCCAAGCAGATACGCAGTATTTT.

This clonotype has ten or more counts. V is TRBV12-3 or TRBV12-4 and J is TRBJ1-2, with a possible D match to TRBD1 (5 bases). This CDR3 has 15 residues. Trimming stripped 3 bases from V and 1 base from J, with 12 bases between. CDR3 sequence: CASSLSGGGNYGYTF. CDR3 nucleotide sequence: TGTGCCAGCAGTTTGAGTGGGGGAGGTAACTATGGCTACACCTTC.

The rearrangement joins TRBV5-1 to TRBJ2-2; weak D call: TRBD2 (6 bases). Germline V gives CDR1 SGHRS, CDR2 YFSETQ. The germline V and J ends were trimmed by 5 bases and 5 bases, with 16 bases remaining between them. CDR3 length: 15 residues. CDR3 nucleotides: TGCGCCAGCAGTCCCGGAACGGGACTGACCGGGGAGCTGTTTTTT. Its protein is CASSPGTGLTGELFF.

The chain links TRBV20-1 to TRBJ2-3; D possibly matches TRBD1 or TRBD2 (6 bases each). Trimming pared 0 bases from V and 1 base from J, leaving 20 bases between. The CDR3 extends over 18 amino acids. From germline, CDR1 is DFQATT and CDR2 SNEGSKA (reference sequence). CDR3 sequence (DNA): TGCAGTGCTAGAGAGAGAATCCGGGGGCAGATTGGCACAGATACGCAGTATTTT. This gives the protein CSARERIRGQIGTDTQYF.

This clonotype was detected a few times. V usage is TRBV20-1 and J usage is TRBJ2-5, with D unresolved. The length of the CDR3 is 14 residues. Deletions cut 2 bases from V and 1 base from J, with 11 bases between. Germline assignment: CDR1 DFQATT and CDR2 SNEGSKA (reference sequence). The CDR3 region has the DNA TGCAGTGCTAGATCCGGACGGATCCAAGAGACCCAGTACTTC. Protein product: CSARSGRIQETQYF.

This clonotype has more than one count but fewer than ten. The chain carries TRBV27 and TRBJ2-7; TRBD2 is a possible D gene (6 bases). Germline assignment: CDR1 MNHEY and CDR2 SMNVEV (reference sequence). V was trimmed by 7 bases and J by 2 bases, leaving 12 bases between them. CDR3 length: 13 residues. The CDR3 DNA reads as TGTGCCAGCACCGCGGGATCTCCCTACGAGCAGTACTTC. Its protein product is CASTAGSPYEQYF.

Comment on this clonotype: A much larger clonotype is one base distant, so this may be a read error. The rearrangement joins TRBV3-1 to TRBJ1-1, with 7 bases that match TRBD1. CDR1 and CDR2 (germline): LGHDT, YNNKEL (reference sequence). The J segment lost 1 base and the V segment lost 3 bases, leaving 2 bases of the junction unmatched. This CDR3 region has 14 residues. The CDR3 here is CASSQGQQNTEAFF. CDR3 sequence (DNA): TGTGCCAGCAGCCAGGGACAGCAGAACACTGAAGCTTTCTTT.

This clonotype was seen more than once but under ten times. The rearrangement uses TRBV6-6 and TRBJ1-4, with TRBD1 matching 9 bases. The CDR3 length is 16 residues. Germline V gives CDR1 MNHNY, CDR2 SVGAGI (reference sequence). With 0 bases clipped from V and 7 bases from J, the junction kept 6 bases outside the gene matches. The CDR3 nucleotides are TGTGCCAGCAGTTACTCGTGGGGACAGGGCGCTGAAAAACTGTTTTTT. Protein sequence: CASSYSWGQGAEKLFF.

This clonotype occurred many times. The junction and the germline gene differ at one end; a read error may be behind it. The rearrangement joins TRBV6-1 to TRBJ1-4, with D unclear. This CDR3 has 15 amino acids. Germline CDR1 reads MNHNS; CDR2 reads SASEGT. The CDR3 protein is CASSGRETSLEKLFF. In DNA form, the CDR3 reads TGTGCCAGCAGTGGGCGGGAGACGTCCCTGGAAAAATTGTTTTTT.